The 25 T cell receptor beta chains in this list originate from one sample, sequenced in a study of tumor-infiltrating lymphocytes in primary liver carcinoma. Between roughly 17 and 33 mg of unsorted bulk tissue served as the source from which RNA and DNA were co-extracted. TCR beta cDNA was made from approximately 500 ng total RNA with a constant-region primer. Slightly modified ARM-PCR served as the procedure for the TCR beta libraries. These libraries came from three rounds of nested multiplex PCR. Amplification in the first two PCR rounds was performed using TRBV1-TRBV30 forward primers and a C-beta reverse primer for about 10 cycles each. A single record per CDR3 protein comes from TCRdb applying MiXCR to the multiplex PCR reads. The sample lists under 110,000 distinct CDR3 sequences; about 63% were seen once. The sample was liver tumor tissue from sampling region 2. The subset: tumor region T2, inferior pole. These TCRs come from a woman aged 55-69 years with primary liver carcinoma and hepatitis B virus infection.

As for this clonotype: One end of the junction is discordant with germline, which a read error may explain. This chain connects TRBV7-9 to TRBJ2-1; TRBD2 matches at 7 bases. Germline loops: CDR1 SEHNR, CDR2 FQNEAQ (reference sequence). The length of the CDR3 is 13 residues. In DNA form, the CDR3 reads TGTGCCAGCACCCGGCGGGGGAACAATGGGCAGTTCTTC. It yields the protein CASTRRGNNGQFF.

About this clonotype itself: The junction and the germline gene differ at one end; a read error may be behind it. This chain connects TRBV5-4 to TRBJ2-7; 8 bases fit TRBD2. The J call is uncertain, as TRBJ2-1 better fits the DNA end. Germline V CDR1 and CDR2: SGHNT, YYREEE (reference sequence). The CDR3 runs 14 residues. The CDR3 region is CDSSLGLAGYEQFF. For the CDR3, the DNA is TGTGACAGCAGCTTGGGTCTAGCGGGCTACGAGCAGTTCTTC.

The V call is TRBV7-9, the J call TRBJ2-2; TRBD2 agrees at 7 bases. Trimming took 7 bases from V and 6 from J; bases not matched to a gene: 11. CDR3 size: 15 residues. Germline V CDR1 and CDR2: SEHNR, FQNEAQ (reference sequence). The CDR3 sequence is CASNQRDGGSGELFF. For the CDR3, the DNA is TGTGCCAGCAACCAGAGAGACGGGGGGTCCGGGGAGCTGTTTTTT.

In the case of this clonotype: This may come from a read error, since a much larger clone is one base off. V and J are TRBV29-1 and TRBJ2-3; 7 bases line up with TRBD2. Germline V gene lookup returns CDR1 SQVTM and CDR2 ANQGSEA. The CDR3 has 14 amino acids. V lost 6 bases and J lost 5; bases outside the gene matches: 11. The CDR3 is CSVIKGLGRDTQYF. CDR3 in DNA: TGCAGCGTGATTAAAGGACTAGGCAGAGATACGCAGTATTTT.

Comments on this clonotype: Being one base from a much bigger clone, this may be a read error. The genes are TRBV28 and TRBJ2-3; 12 bases fit TRBD2. The germline CDR1 and CDR2 sequences are MDHEN and SYDVKM. The CDR3 totals 15 residues. The J segment lost 11 bases and the V segment lost 6 bases, leaving 12 bases of the junction unmatched. The CDR3, as DNA: TGTGCCAGCAGCGAAACTAGCGGGAGGCCCTATATGCAGTATTTT. It translates to CASSETSGRPYMQYF.

The chain uses TRBV11-2 and TRBJ1-1; possible D gene TRBD1, 5 bases. The CDR3 totals 20 residues. Germline CDR1 is SGHAT and CDR2 is FQNNGV. The V gene lost 6 bases and the J gene lost 7 bases, with 36 bases spanning the gap. CDR3 DNA: TGTGCCAGCAGTCCACATCAGCACGGACACCTTCGCCTTTGGGGTTATGAAGCTTTCTTT. Protein sequence: CASSPHQHGHLRLWGYEAFF. The full variable domain, with the rest looked up from reference TRBV11-2 and TRBJ1-1, is EAGVAQSPRYKIIEKRQSVAFWCNPISGHATLYWYQQILGQGPKLLIQFQNNGVVDDSQLPKDRFSAERLKGVDSTLKIQPAKLEDSAVYLCASSPHQHGHLRLWGYEAFFGQGTRLTVV.

This clonotype appeared a single time. Mismatch with germline at one junction end may stem from a read error. The chain employs TRBV28 and TRBJ1-2; TRBD1 aligns across 7 bases. The CDR3 extends over 15 amino acids. Germline CDR1 MDHEN, CDR2 SYDVKM. DNA of the CDR3: TGTGCCTGCAGTGCTTCCGGACAGGAAGATTATGGCTACACCTTC. As protein: CACSASGQEDYGYTF.

Details on this clonotype: The CDR3 does not end in the conserved phenylalanine or tryptophan, so this is likely a read error. The limits of the CDR3 on the DNA are not certain, so only TCRdb's listed CDR3 is given. The rearrangement links TRBV6-1 to TRBJ1-1; no check of the table's D call, TRBD1, against the DNA was made. CDR1 MNHNS and CDR2 SASEGT come from the germline V gene. Ends included, the CDR3 has 13 residues. The CDR3 spells CASGARENTEALT.

In the case of this clonotype: Because the CDR3 is missing its conserved closing phenylalanine or tryptophan, this is likely a read error. The DNA is left out, because the CDR3 cannot be placed on it with certainty; the CDR3 is given as TCRdb lists it. The J gene is TRBJ2-5, the V gene TRBV11-2; the D segment call TRBD1 is taken from the table without a DNA check. CDR1 and CDR2 from the germline V gene are SGHAT and FQNNGV. The CDR3 length equals 15 residues, ends included. The CDR3 is CASSTGQGTRETQYD.

In regard to this clonotype: An end of the junction differs from the germline gene, which may be a read error. CDR3 bases: TGTGCTAGCAGGTTAGCGCCTAGCTCTTACAATGAGCAGTTTTTC. Translated: CASRLAPSSYNEQFF. The J gene is TRBJ2-1, the V gene TRBV11-2; TRBD2 might be the D (5 bases). In germline, CDR1 is SGHAT, CDR2 FQNNGV. There are 15 residues in the CDR3.

Concerning this clonotype: One base away lies a much larger clone, so this may be a sequencing read error. V gene TRBV7-9 combines with J gene TRBJ2-5; tentatively, D is TRBD1 or TRBD2 (5 bases each). The germline V gene encodes CDR1 SEHNR and CDR2 FQNEAQ (reference sequence). CDR3 size: 15 residues. The ends were cut back, 5 bases at V and 5 bases at J, with 18 bases in the middle. The CDR3 protein is CASSKGSVGEETQYF. The CDR3 nucleotides read TGTGCCAGCAGCAAGGGGAGTGTCGGGGAGGAGACCCAGTACTTC. Combining the CDR3 with reference TRBV7-9 and TRBJ2-5 gives the whole variable domain DTGVSQNPRHKITKRGQNVTFRCDPISEHNRLYWYRQTLGQGPEFLTYFQNEAQLEKSRLLSDRFSAERPKGSFSTLEIQRTEQGDSAMYLCASSKGSVGEETQYFGPGTRLLVL.

J is TRBJ1-2 and V is TRBV28; 7 bases align to TRBD1. Looked up from germline, CDR1 is MDHEN and CDR2 is SYDVKM. V lost 2 bases, J lost 4 bases, and 10 bases stayed unmatched. The CDR3 loop spans 16 amino acids. The CDR3 bases are TGTGCCAGCAGTTTAGGGAAAAACAGGGGATCCTATGGCTACACCTTC. Encoded protein: CASSLGKNRGSYGYTF.

The chain has TRBV11-2 and TRBJ2-7; the match to TRBD1 covers 8 bases. Per the germline V gene, CDR1 is SGHAT and CDR2 is FQNNGV. The CDR3 is 16 residues long. Trimming cost V 7 bases and J 7 bases; bases outside gene matches: 18. The CDR3 protein is CASTRTATGAVREQYF. As DNA, the CDR3 is TGTGCCAGCACCCGTACCGCGACAGGGGCGGTAAGGGAGCAGTACTTC.

This clonotype is categorized as medium-sized. The chain joins TRBV4-2 to TRBJ2-2; D gene unclear. Trimming removed 1 base from V and 4 bases from J, with 10 bases in between. Germline lookup yields CDR1 LGHNA and CDR2 YNFKEQ. The CDR3 sequence is 15 residues long. CDR3 amino acids: CASSQVVAATGELFF. In DNA form, the CDR3 reads TGTGCCAGCAGCCAAGTTGTAGCAGCCACCGGGGAGCTGTTTTTT.

For this clonotype: A much larger clone differs from this one at a single base, so this may be a read error. The chain carries TRBV28 and TRBJ2-7; D may be TRBD1 (6 bases). The germline V and J ends were trimmed by 8 bases and 6 bases, with 26 bases remaining between them. CDR3 length equals 16 residues. Germline-derived CDR1 and CDR2 are MDHEN and SYDVKM. DNA for the CDR3: TGTGCCAGCCAGCGGCAGGGGAATTTTGTGTTGGGCGAGCAGTACTTC. It yields the protein CASQRQGNFVLGEQYF.

With respect to this clonotype: One end of the junction does not line up with germline, which may come from a read error. The chain carries TRBV12-3 or TRBV12-4 and TRBJ2-7; possibly TRBD1 or TRBD2 for D (5 bases each). The CDR3 contains 14 residues. CDR3 coding DNA: TGTGCTAGCAGTTTGGGGGTGTCCTCCTACGAGCAGTACTTC. Translated, it gives CASSLGVSSYEQYF.

By share, this clonotype ranks as medium-sized. This chain joins TRBV11-2 and TRBJ2-1; the D gene is possibly TRBD2 (6 bases). V was cut by 0 bases and J by 13 bases, with 16 bases left in between. Germline V gives CDR1 SGHAT, CDR2 FQNNGV. The CDR3 is made up of 14 amino acids. This CDR3 is CASSLEALTSHQFF. Written as DNA, the CDR3 is TGTGCCAGCAGCTTAGAGGCCCTGACTAGTCACCAGTTCTTC. The full variable domain, with the rest looked up from reference TRBV11-2 and TRBJ2-1, is EAGVAQSPRYKIIEKRQSVAFWCNPISGHATLYWYQQILGQGPKLLIQFQNNGVVDDSQLPKDRFSAERLKGVDSTLKIQPAKLEDSAVYLCASSLEALTSHQFFGPGTRLTVL.

Turning to this clonotype: At one end, the junction sequence differs from germline, possibly due to a read error. The rearrangement links TRBV11-2 to TRBJ2-1, with D unresolved. Per the germline V gene, CDR1 is SGHAT and CDR2 is FQNNGV. This CDR3 spans 14 amino acids. Written as DNA, the CDR3 is TGTGCTAGCAGTCCGGGCTTGAGGTATAGGGAGCAGTTCTTC. This sequence encodes CASSPGLRYREQFF.

The genes are TRBV5-1 and TRBJ2-1; 12 nucleotides align to TRBD1. Per the germline V gene, CDR1 is SGHRS and CDR2 is YFSETQ. This CDR3 spans 18 amino acids. The junction had 17 bases not matched to a gene; V was cut back by 4 bases and J by 9 bases. CDR3 DNA sequence: TGCGCCAGCAGCCCAGAACCCGGTGGGGACAGGGGGCGCATTGAGCAGTTCTTC. This encodes CASSPEPGGDRGRIEQFF. The whole variable domain, remainder taken from reference TRBV5-1 and TRBJ2-1, is KAGVTQTPRYLIKTRGQQVTLSCSPISGHRSVSWYQQTPGQGLQFLFEYFSETQRNKGNFPGRFSGRQFSNSRSEMNVSTLELGDSALYLCASSPEPGGDRGRIEQFFGPGTRLTVL.

This clonotype was seen many times. The rearrangement joins TRBV12-3 or TRBV12-4 to TRBJ2-2; 7 bases agree with TRBD1. The V gene end was trimmed by 7 bases and the J gene end by 8 bases; junction bases not matched to a gene: 10. This CDR3 region has 14 residues. For the CDR3, the DNA is TGTGCCAGCACCACGACAGGGATCTCAGGGGAGCTGTTTTTT. This gives the protein CASTTTGISGELFF.

The J gene is TRBJ2-1, the V gene TRBV28, with D tentatively TRBD1 (6 bases). Trimming cost V 6 bases and J 5 bases, with 17 bases left between them. Per germline, CDR1 MDHEN and CDR2 SYDVKM. CDR3 length: 15 residues. The CDR3 sequence: CASRTQGRAHNEQFF. The CDR3 DNA is TGTGCCAGCAGAACACAGGGCCGGGCACACAATGAGCAGTTCTTC.

This chain uses TRBV4-1 with TRBJ2-1; the match to TRBD2 covers 9 bases. Trimming took 5 bases from V and 0 from J; bases not matched to a gene: 11. Germline V CDR1 and CDR2: MGHRA, YSYEKL. This CDR3 is 18 amino acids long. The CDR3 DNA is TGCGCCAGCAGCTTAGACCCCCTAGCGGGGATCTCCTACAATGAGCAGTTCTTC. Residues: CASSLDPLAGISYNEQFF.

This clonotype was observed many times. V and J are TRBV12-3 or TRBV12-4 and TRBJ2-3, with a weak D call TRBD1 (6 bases). The CDR3 sequence is 15 residues long. V lost 6 bases to trimming and J lost 0 bases, with 13 bases between them. As DNA, the CDR3 is TGTGCCAGCAGCCGCGGACAGATTAGCACAGATACGCAGTATTTT. It translates to CASSRGQISTDTQYF.

J is TRBJ1-5 and V is TRBV4-1; D unresolved. V gave up 1 base and J gave up 16 bases, with 17 bases separating them. Germline lookup yields CDR1 MGHRA and CDR2 YSYEKL. This CDR3 is built from 13 residues. CDR3 protein: CASSQGSGQLQHF. CDR3 DNA sequence: TGCGCCAGCAGCCAAGGGTCGGGTCAGCTCCAACATTTT.

With respect to this clonotype: One end of the junction does not line up with germline, which may come from a read error. This chain connects TRBV10-2 to TRBJ2-7; 11 nucleotides align to TRBD2. CDR1 WSHSY and CDR2 SAAADI come from the germline V gene. The CDR3 totals 16 residues. CDR3 nucleotides: TGCGCGAGCAGCGGACCCGGACTAGCGGGCTTCTACGAGCAGTACTTC. Translated, it gives CASSGPGLAGFYEQYF.